The 15 T cell receptor beta chains reported below all come from one sample, sequenced in a study of blood T cells in healthy people across ages. The second PCR ran roughly 6 to 11 cycles with a sample-barcoded 5' primer and J-beta primers. Each CDR3 protein is one row after TCRdb ran MiXCR on the 5' RACE reads. This table holds around 1,500,000 distinct CDR3 sequences, 40% to 50% found once. The sequencing sample was made of blood. The receptor set was obtained from a woman under 30 in good health.

This clonotype was detected only a few times. J is TRBJ2-1 and V is TRBV6-6; 8 bases fit TRBD2. The germline CDR1 and CDR2 sequences are MNHNY and SVGAGI (reference sequence). The CDR3 has 13 amino acids. Unmatched junction bases numbered 5, after V lost 5 bases and J lost 8 bases. CDR3 amino acids: CASSLGLGYEQFF. The CDR3 region has the DNA TGTGCCAGCAGTCTGGGACTAGGGTATGAGCAGTTCTTC.

CDR3 DNA: TGTGCCAGCAGTTCAGAAGAGGGATTGAACACTGAAGCTTTCTTT. This encodes CASSSEEGLNTEAFF. This chain joins TRBV27 and TRBJ1-1; D not resolved. V shed 4 bases and J shed 0 bases, with 12 bases lying between them. The CDR3 length is 15 residues. Germline V gene sequence: CDR1 MNHEY, CDR2 SMNVEV (reference sequence).

This clonotype was seen only once. CDR3: CASSGGTSGARGQYF. CDR3 DNA sequence: TGTGCCAGCAGTGGCGGGACTAGCGGGGCCAGGGGGCAGTACTTC. This chain connects TRBV27 to TRBJ2-5; 13 bases align to TRBD2. CDR1 MNHEY and CDR2 SMNVEV come from the germline V gene (reference sequence). The ends lost 5 bases at V and 11 bases at J; junction bases unmatched: 11. The CDR3 consists of 15 residues.

The chain has TRBV28 and TRBJ1-5, with D maybe TRBD1 (6 bases). The germline CDR1 and CDR2 sequences are MDHEN and SYDVKM. There are 15 residues in the CDR3. The V end was cut by 3 bases, the J end by 3 bases, with 12 bases between. CDR3 sequence (DNA): TGTGCCAGCAGTTTTTGGGGGGCCCTCAATCAGCCCCAGCATTTT. Translating it yields CASSFWGALNQPQHF.

V and J are TRBV2 and TRBJ2-1; D is unresolved. This CDR3 contains 12 residues. V lost 7 bases and J 4 bases, leaving 8 bases between the germline ends. CDR1 is SNHLY, CDR2 FYNNEI, per germline. The CDR3 bases are TGTGCCAGCAAGCCCCTGTACAATGAGCAGTTCTTC. This translates into CASKPLYNEQFF.

The chain carries TRBV3-1 and TRBJ2-2; 10 bases are a match to TRBD2. The CDR3 runs 18 residues. Trimming took 7 bases from V and 1 from J; bases not matched to a gene: 12. Germline V CDR1 and CDR2: LGHDT, YNNKEL (reference sequence). CDR3 sequence reads: CASTHSSGGFQNTGELFF. In nucleotides, the CDR3 is TGTGCCAGCACCCACTCTAGCGGGGGTTTTCAGAACACCGGGGAGCTGTTTTTT.

This chain connects TRBV20-1 to TRBJ2-3; D may be TRBD1 or TRBD2 (5 bases each). CDR1 is DFQATT and CDR2 is SNEGSKA in the germline V gene (reference sequence). V was cut by 6 bases and J by 0 bases, with 13 bases left in between. The CDR3 runs 14 residues. In DNA, the CDR3 is TGCAGTGCCGTGGGGACGGCTAGCACAGATACGCAGTATTTT. This sequence encodes CSAVGTASTDTQYF.

The chain joins TRBV6-1 to TRBJ2-7, with D unclear. The CDR3 length is 13 residues. V was shortened by 7 bases and J by 2 bases, with 12 bases between the two germline ends. Per germline, CDR1 MNHNS and CDR2 SASEGT. CDR3 in amino acids: CASNARQTYEQYF. In DNA form, the CDR3 reads TGTGCCAGCAACGCTCGGCAGACCTACGAGCAGTACTTC.

The J gene is TRBJ2-7, the V gene TRBV28; D gene unclear. CDR3 length equals 15 residues. Trimming took 2 bases from V and 5 from J, leaving 16 bases between them. The germline gives CDR1 MDHEN, CDR2 SYDVKM. The CDR3 DNA reads as TGTGCCAGCAGTTTAGTGGTCTCCTTATATGACGAGCAGTACTTC. Its protein is CASSLVVSLYDEQYF.

This clonotype was observed a handful of times. The chain links TRBV11-2 to TRBJ1-1; no clear D. CDR3 length: 13 residues. Germline loops: CDR1 SGHAT, CDR2 FQNNGV. V was clipped by 5 bases and J by 0 bases, with 7 bases between them. CDR3 nucleotides: TGTGCCAGCAGCCGAGTCATGAACACTGAAGCTTTCTTT. This codes for CASSRVMNTEAFF. Drawing the rest from reference TRBV11-2 and TRBJ1-1, the complete variable domain is EAGVAQSPRYKIIEKRQSVAFWCNPISGHATLYWYQQILGQGPKLLIQFQNNGVVDDSQLPKDRFSAERLKGVDSTLKIQPAKLEDSAVYLCASSRVMNTEAFFGQGTRLTVV.

This clonotype was seen a handful of times. The J gene is TRBJ1-2, the V gene TRBV28; 11 nucleotides align to TRBD1. J was trimmed by 6 bases and V by 3 bases; bases with no gene match: 6. The CDR3 length is 15 residues. The V gene's germline CDR1 is MDHEN and CDR2 SYDVKM. The CDR3 here is CASSLYGGQGDGYTF. CDR3 sequence (DNA): TGTGCCAGCAGTTTGTATGGGGGACAGGGGGATGGCTACACCTTC.

The V call is TRBV15, the J call TRBJ2-1; 8 bases are shared with TRBD1. Germline-derived CDR1 and CDR2 are LNHNV and YYDKDF (reference sequence). Trimming cost V 1 base and J 6 bases; bases outside gene matches: 11. The CDR3 runs 17 residues. CDR3 sequence (DNA): TGTGCCACCAGCAGAGGGGAAGGCAGGGGGCTTGCCAATGAGCAGTTCTTC. Encoded protein: CATSRGEGRGLANEQFF.

The V and J genes are TRBV7-4 and TRBJ1-4, with D possibly being TRBD1 (6 bases). CDR1 and CDR2 (germline): SGHVT, SQSDAQ. V was shortened by 1 base and J by 0 bases, with 12 bases between the two germline ends. The CDR3 runs to 17 residues. CDR3 nucleotide sequence: TGTGCCAGCAGCTTAGAAGACAGGCCAACAACTAATGAAAAACTGTTTTTT. Protein sequence: CASSLEDRPTTNEKLFF.

The rearrangement joins TRBV9 to TRBJ2-4, with 14 positions matching TRBD2. The trim removed 4 bases at V and 1 base at J, leaving 7 bases unmatched. Germline-derived CDR1 and CDR2 are SGDLS and YYNGEE. The CDR3 is made up of 18 amino acids. CDR3 sequence reads: CASSKTSGGAMAKNIQYF. The CDR3 region has the DNA TGTGCCAGCAGCAAGACTAGCGGGGGGGCCATGGCCAAAAACATTCAGTACTTC.

The chain employs TRBV10-3 and TRBJ1-4; no definite D call. The length of the CDR3 is 13 residues. CDR1 is ENHRY and CDR2 is SYGVKD in the germline V gene. Trimming left V 6 bases short and J 11 bases short, with 16 bases between. CDR3 sequence reads: CAISQRNPGKLFF. CDR3 sequence (DNA): TGTGCCATCAGCCAAAGAAACCCTGGTAAACTGTTTTTT.